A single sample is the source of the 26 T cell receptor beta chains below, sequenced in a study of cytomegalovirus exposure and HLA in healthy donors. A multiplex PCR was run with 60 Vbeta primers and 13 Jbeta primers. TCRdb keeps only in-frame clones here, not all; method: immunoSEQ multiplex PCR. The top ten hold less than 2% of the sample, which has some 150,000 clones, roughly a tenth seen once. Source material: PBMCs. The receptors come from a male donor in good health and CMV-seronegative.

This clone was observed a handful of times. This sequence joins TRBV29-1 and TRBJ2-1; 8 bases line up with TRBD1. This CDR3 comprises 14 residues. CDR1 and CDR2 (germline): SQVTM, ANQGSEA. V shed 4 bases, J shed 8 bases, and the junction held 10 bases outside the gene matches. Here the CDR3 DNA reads TGCAGCGTTGGTCGGCCAGGGGGCTCGGATGAGCAGTTCTTC. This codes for CSVGRPGGSDEQFF.

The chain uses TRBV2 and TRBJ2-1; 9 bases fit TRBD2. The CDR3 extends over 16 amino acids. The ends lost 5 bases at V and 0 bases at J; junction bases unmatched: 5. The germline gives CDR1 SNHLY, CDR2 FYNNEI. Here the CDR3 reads CASSSGLASSYNEQFF. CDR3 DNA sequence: TGTGCCAGCAGTAGTGGACTAGCGAGCTCCTACAATGAGCAGTTCTTC.

The CDR3 loop reads CASSRTSALMGYTF. The CDR3 DNA reads TGTGCCAGTAGCAGGACTTCCGCCCTTATGGGCTACACCTTC. The chain combines TRBV19 with TRBJ1-2; no firm D call. This CDR3 contains 14 residues. The V and J ends lost 6 bases and 8 bases respectively, with 19 bases between them. The germline gives CDR1 LNHDA, CDR2 SQIVND (reference sequence).

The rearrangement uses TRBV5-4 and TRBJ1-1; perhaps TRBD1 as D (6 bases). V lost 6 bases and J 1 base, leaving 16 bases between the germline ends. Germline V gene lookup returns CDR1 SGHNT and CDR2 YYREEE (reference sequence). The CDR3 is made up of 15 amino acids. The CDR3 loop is CASNPQGGKNTEAFF. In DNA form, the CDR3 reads TGTGCCAGCAACCCACAGGGAGGGAAGAACACTGAAGCTTTCTTT. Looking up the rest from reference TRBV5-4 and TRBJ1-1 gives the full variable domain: ETGVTQSPTHLIKTRGQQVTLRCSSQSGHNTVSWYQQALGQGPQFIFQYYREEENGRGNFPPRFSGLQFPNYSSELNVNALELDDSALYLCASNPQGGKNTEAFFGQGTRLTVV.

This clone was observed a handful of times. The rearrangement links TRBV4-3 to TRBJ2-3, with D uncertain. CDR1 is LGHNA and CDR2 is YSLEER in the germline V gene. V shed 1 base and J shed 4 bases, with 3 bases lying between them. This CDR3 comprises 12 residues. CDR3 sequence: CASSQVSDTQYF. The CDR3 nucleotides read TGCGCCAGCAGCCAAGTATCAGATACGCAGTATTTT.

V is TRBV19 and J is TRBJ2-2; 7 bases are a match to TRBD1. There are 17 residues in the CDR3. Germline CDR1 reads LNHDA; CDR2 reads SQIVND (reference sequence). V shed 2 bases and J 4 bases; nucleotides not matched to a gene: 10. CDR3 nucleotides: TGTGCCAGTAGTATAAAAGGGACAGCCCTGTCCACCGGGGAGCTGTTTTTT. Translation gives CASSIKGTALSTGELFF.

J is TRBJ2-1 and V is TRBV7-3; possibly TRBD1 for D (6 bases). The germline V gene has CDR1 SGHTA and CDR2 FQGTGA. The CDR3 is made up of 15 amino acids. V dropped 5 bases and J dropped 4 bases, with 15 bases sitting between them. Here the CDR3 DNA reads TGTGCCAGCAGCCCCCGGACAGTATATTACAATGAGCAGTTCTTC. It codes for CASSPRTVYYNEQFF.

CDR3 protein: CASSQEEGRNTEAFF. As DNA, the CDR3 is TGCGCCAGCAGCCAAGAAGAAGGGAGAAACACTGAAGCTTTCTTT. The chain combines TRBV4-3 with TRBJ1-1; D not resolved. Germline V lookup: CDR1 LGHNA, CDR2 YSLEER. This CDR3 comprises 15 residues. The V gene lost 0 bases and the J gene lost 2 bases, with 10 bases spanning the gap.

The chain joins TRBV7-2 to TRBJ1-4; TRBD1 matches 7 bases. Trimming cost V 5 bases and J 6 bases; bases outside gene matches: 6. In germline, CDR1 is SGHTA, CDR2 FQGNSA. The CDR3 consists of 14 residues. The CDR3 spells CASSSTGAYEKLFF. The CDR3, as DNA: TGTGCCAGCAGCAGTACAGGGGCCTATGAAAAACTGTTTTTT.

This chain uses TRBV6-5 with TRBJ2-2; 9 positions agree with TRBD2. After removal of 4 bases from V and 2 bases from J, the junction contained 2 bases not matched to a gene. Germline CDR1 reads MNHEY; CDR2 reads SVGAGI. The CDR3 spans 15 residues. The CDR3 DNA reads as TGTGCCAGCAGTTGGCTAGCGGGAAACACCGGGGAGCTGTTTTTT. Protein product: CASSWLAGNTGELFF.

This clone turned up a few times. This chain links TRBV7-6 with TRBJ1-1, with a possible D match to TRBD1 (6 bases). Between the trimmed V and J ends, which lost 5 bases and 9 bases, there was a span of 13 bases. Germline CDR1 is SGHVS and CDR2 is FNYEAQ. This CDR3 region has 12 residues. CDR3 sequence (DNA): TGTGCCAGCAGCCTAGACAGGCATCAAGCTTTCTTT. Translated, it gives CASSLDRHQAFF.

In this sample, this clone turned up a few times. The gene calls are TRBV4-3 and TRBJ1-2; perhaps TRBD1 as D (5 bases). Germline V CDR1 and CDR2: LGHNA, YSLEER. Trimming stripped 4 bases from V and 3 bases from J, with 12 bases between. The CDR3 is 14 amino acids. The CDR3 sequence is CASSLRVFDYGYTF. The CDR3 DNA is TGCGCCAGCAGCCTCAGGGTTTTTGACTATGGCTACACCTTC.

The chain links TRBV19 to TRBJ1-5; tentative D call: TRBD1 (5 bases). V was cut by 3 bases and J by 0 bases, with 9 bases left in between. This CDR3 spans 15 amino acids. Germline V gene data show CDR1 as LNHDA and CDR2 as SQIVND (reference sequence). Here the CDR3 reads CASSIHRHSNQPQHF. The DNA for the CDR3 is TGTGCCAGTAGTATTCACAGGCATAGCAATCAGCCCCAGCATTTT.

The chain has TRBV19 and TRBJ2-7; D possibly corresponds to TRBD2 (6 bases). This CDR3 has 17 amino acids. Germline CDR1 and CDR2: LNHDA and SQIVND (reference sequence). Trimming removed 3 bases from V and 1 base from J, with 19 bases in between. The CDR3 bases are TGTGCCAGTAGTATTAAACTAGCCCCCCAGGGATCCTACGAGCAGTACTTC. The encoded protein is CASSIKLAPQGSYEQYF. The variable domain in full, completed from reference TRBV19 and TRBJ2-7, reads DGGITQSPKYLFRKEGQNVTLSCEQNLNHDAMYWYRQDPGQGLRLIYYSQIVNDFQKGDIAEGYSVSREKKESFPLTVTSAQKNPTAFYLCASSIKLAPQGSYEQYFGPGTRLTVT.

The CDR3 protein is CASTPSGGGETQYF. CDR3 bases: TGTGCCAGCACCCCTAGCGGGGGGGGTGAGACCCAGTACTTC. This chain uses TRBV5-4 with TRBJ2-5, with TRBD2 identical over 12 bases. There are 14 residues in the CDR3. Germline V gene sequence: CDR1 SGHNT, CDR2 YYREEE (reference sequence). J was trimmed by 5 bases and V by 6 bases; bases with no gene match: 5.

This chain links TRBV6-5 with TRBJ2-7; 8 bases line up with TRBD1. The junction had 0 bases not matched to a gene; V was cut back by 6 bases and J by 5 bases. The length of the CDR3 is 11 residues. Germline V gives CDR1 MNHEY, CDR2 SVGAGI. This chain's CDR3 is CASRDRDEQYF. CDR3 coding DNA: TGTGCCAGCAGGGACAGGGACGAGCAGTACTTC.

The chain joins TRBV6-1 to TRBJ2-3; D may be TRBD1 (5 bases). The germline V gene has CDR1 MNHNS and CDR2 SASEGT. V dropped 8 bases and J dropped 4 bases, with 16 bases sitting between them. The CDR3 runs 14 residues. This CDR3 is CASARASGADTQYF. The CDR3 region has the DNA TGTGCCAGCGCCAGGGCTTCCGGAGCAGATACGCAGTATTTT.

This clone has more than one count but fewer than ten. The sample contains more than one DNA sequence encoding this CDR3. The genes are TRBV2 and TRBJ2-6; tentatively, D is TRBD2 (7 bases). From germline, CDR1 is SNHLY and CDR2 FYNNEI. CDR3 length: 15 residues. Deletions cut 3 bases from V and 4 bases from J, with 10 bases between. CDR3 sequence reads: CASSEGGPGANVLTF. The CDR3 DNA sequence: TGTGCCAGCAGTGAGGGGGGGCCCGGGGCCAACGTCCTGACTTTC.

Written as DNA, the CDR3 is TGTGCCAGCAGCCAAGGACGCTCAGGGTCCGGGAGGGCTTTCTTT. This codes for CASSQGRSGSGRAFF. The chain is built from TRBV28 and TRBJ1-1, with a possible D match to TRBD1 (5 bases). Trimming removed 6 bases at V and 11 bases at J, with 25 bases between. Germline V gene sequence: CDR1 MDHEN, CDR2 SYDVKM. The length of the CDR3 is 15 residues.

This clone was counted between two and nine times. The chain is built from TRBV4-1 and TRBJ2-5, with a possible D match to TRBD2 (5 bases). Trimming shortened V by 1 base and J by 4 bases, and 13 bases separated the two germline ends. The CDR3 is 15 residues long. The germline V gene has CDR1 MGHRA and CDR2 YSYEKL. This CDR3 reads CASSQAPGSPETQYF. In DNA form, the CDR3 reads TGCGCCAGCAGCCAAGCACCGGGATCCCCAGAGACCCAGTACTTC.

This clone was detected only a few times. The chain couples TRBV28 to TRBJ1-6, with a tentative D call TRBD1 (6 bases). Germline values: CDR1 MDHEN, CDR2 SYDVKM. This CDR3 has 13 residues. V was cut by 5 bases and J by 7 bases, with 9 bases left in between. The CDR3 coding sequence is TGTGCCAGCAGTACAGGGTGGAATTCACCCCTCCACTTT. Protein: CASSTGWNSPLHF.

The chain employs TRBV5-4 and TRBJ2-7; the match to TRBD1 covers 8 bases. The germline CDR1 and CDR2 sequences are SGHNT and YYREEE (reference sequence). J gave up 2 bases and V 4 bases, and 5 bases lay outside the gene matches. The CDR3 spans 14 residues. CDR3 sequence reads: CASSREQGAYEQYF. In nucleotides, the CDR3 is TGTGCCAGCAGCCGGGAACAGGGGGCCTACGAGCAGTACTTC. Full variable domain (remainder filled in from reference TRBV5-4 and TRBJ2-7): ETGVTQSPTHLIKTRGQQVTLRCSSQSGHNTVSWYQQALGQGPQFIFQYYREEENGRGNFPPRFSGLQFPNYSSELNVNALELDDSALYLCASSREQGAYEQYFGPGTRLTVT.

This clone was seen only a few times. The CDR3 sequence: CASRRDSSYEQYF. The CDR3 nucleotides are TGTGCCAGCAGGAGGGACAGCTCCTACGAGCAGTACTTC. V and J are TRBV6-6 and TRBJ2-7, with 7 bases fitting TRBD1. Germline trimming cut 6 bases from V and 0 bases from J; bases unmatched to any gene: 2. The CDR3 extends over 13 amino acids. Germline V gives CDR1 MNHNY, CDR2 SVGAGI (reference sequence).

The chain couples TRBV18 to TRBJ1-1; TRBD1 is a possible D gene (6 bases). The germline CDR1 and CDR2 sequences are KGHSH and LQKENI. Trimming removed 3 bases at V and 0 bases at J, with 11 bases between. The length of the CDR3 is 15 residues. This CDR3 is CASSPTGQMNTEAFF. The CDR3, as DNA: TGTGCCAGCTCACCGACAGGACAGATGAACACTGAAGCTTTCTTT.

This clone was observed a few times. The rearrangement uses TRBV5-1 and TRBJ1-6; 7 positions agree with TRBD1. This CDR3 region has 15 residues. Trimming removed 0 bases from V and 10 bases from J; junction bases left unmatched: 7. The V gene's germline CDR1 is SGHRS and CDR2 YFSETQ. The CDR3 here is CASSLEGGAGSPLHF. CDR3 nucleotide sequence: TGCGCCAGCAGCTTGGAAGGGGGCGCGGGGTCACCCCTCCACTTT.

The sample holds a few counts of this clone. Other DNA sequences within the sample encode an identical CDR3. This CDR3 is CASSLGSSYEQYF. The CDR3 nucleotides are TGTGCCAGCAGTTTAGGCAGCTCCTACGAGCAGTACTTC. V and J are TRBV28 and TRBJ2-7; no reliable D call. The CDR3 sequence is 13 residues long. V lost 2 bases and J lost 0, with 5 bases in between. Looked up from germline, CDR1 is MDHEN and CDR2 is SYDVKM.